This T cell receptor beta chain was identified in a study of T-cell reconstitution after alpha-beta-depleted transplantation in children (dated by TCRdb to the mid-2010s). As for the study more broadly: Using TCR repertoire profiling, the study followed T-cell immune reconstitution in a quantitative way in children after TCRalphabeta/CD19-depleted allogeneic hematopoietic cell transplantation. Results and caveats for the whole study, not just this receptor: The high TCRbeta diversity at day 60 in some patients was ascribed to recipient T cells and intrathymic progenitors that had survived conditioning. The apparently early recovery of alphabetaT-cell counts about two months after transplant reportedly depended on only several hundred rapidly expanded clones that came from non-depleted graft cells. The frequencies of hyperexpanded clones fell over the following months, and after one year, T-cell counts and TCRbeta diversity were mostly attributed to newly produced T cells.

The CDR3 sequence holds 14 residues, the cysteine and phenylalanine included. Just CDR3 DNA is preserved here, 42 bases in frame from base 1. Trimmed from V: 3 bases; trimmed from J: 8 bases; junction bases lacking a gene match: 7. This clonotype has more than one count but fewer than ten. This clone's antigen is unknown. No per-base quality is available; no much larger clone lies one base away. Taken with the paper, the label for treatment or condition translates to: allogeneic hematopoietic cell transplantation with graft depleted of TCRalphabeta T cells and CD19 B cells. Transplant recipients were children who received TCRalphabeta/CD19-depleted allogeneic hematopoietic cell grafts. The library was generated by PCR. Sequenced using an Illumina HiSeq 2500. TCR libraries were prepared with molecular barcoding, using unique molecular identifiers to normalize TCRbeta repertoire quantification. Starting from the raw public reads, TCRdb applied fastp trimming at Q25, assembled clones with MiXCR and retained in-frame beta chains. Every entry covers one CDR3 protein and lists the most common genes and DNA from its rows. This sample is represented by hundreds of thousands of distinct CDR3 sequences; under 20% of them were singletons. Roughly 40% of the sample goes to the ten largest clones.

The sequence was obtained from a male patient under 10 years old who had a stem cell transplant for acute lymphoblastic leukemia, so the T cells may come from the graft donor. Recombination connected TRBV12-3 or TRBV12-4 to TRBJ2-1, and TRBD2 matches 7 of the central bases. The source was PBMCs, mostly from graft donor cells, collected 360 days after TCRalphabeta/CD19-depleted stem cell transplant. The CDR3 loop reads CASSLWRESDEQFF. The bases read TGTGCCAGCAGTTTGTGGCGGGAGTCAGATGAGCAGTTCTTC.